The 26 T cell receptor beta chains reported below all come from one sample, sequenced in a study of blood T cells in healthy people across ages (dated by TCRdb to the mid-2010s). The library was obtained by 5' RACE. A second PCR of about 6 to 11 cycles was run with a J-beta primer mix and a sample-barcoded 5' primer. TCRdb reworked the public reads: Q25 trimming with fastp, MiXCR clone assembly, productive beta chains retained. Rows are combined by CDR3 protein, so each entry shows the most common genes and DNA. The sample table holds around 1,800,000 distinct CDR3 sequences, of which around 40% were seen once. In total, the top ten clones hold 23% of the sample. The sample was blood. These receptors all come from a human donor in good health.

CDR3 region: CASSRQRNGYTF. In DNA form, the CDR3 reads TGTGCCAGCAGTCGACAGAGAAATGGCTACACCTTC. The chain is built from TRBV6-2 or TRBV6-3 and TRBJ1-2, with D possibly being TRBD1 (5 bases). The CDR3 runs 12 residues. Trimming stripped 5 bases from V and 6 bases from J, with 10 bases between. CDR1 and CDR2 (germline): MNHEY, SVGEGT.

The chain employs TRBV28 and TRBJ2-1; tentative D call: TRBD1 (6 bases). V was cut by 7 bases and J by 0 bases, with 10 bases left in between. The CDR3 covers 14 residues. Germline CDR1 is MDHEN and CDR2 is SYDVKM. DNA for the CDR3: TGTGCCAGCATTTACAGGGACTCCTACAATGAGCAGTTCTTC. It yields the protein CASIYRDSYNEQFF.

The chain has TRBV19 and TRBJ2-1; 10 bases map to TRBD1. This CDR3 contains 15 residues. The V and J ends lost 5 bases and 3 bases, in that order; junction bases with no gene match: 4. Looked up from germline, CDR1 is LNHDA and CDR2 is SQIVND (reference sequence). The CDR3 sequence: CASSYRTGGYNEQFF. In DNA, the CDR3 is TGTGCCAGTAGTTACCGGACAGGGGGCTACAATGAGCAGTTCTTC. The whole variable domain, filled in from reference TRBV19 and TRBJ2-1, reads DGGITQSPKYLFRKEGQNVTLSCEQNLNHDAMYWYRQDPGQGLRLIYYSQIVNDFQKGDIAEGYSVSREKKESFPLTVTSAQKNPTAFYLCASSYRTGGYNEQFFGPGTRLTVL.

The J gene is TRBJ1-4, the V gene TRBV11-2; D not resolved. Germline CDR1 reads SGHAT; CDR2 reads FQNNGV. The CDR3 covers 17 residues. The V end was cut by 4 bases, the J end by 3 bases, with 18 bases between. CDR3 in amino acids: CASSSWPPGLANEKLFF. As DNA, the CDR3 is TGTGCCAGCAGCTCTTGGCCCCCCGGGCTAGCTAATGAAAAACTGTTTTTT.

The gene calls are TRBV15 and TRBJ1-5; D gene uncertain. The CDR3 length is 16 residues. V lost 0 bases and J 2 bases, leaving 11 bases between the germline ends. Germline values: CDR1 LNHNV, CDR2 YYDKDF (reference sequence). The CDR3 is CATSRDTGVGNQPQHF. The CDR3 coding sequence is TGTGCCACCAGCAGAGATACCGGAGTCGGCAATCAGCCCCAGCATTTT. The entire variable domain, with the rest obtained from reference TRBV15 and TRBJ1-5, is as follows: DAMVIQNPRYQVTQFGKPVTLSCSQTLNHNVMYWYQQKSSQAPKLLFHYYDKDFNNEADTPDNFQSRRPNTSFCFLDIRSPGLGDTAMYLCATSRDTGVGNQPQHFGDGTRLSIL.

The CDR3 bases are TGTGCCAGCAGCCAGCGAGCGGGGAGGTCAGATACGCAGTATTTT. Protein: CASSQRAGRSDTQYF. The chain links TRBV3-1 to TRBJ2-3, with 7 bases identical to TRBD2. Trimming took 3 bases from V and 4 from J; bases not matched to a gene: 7. CDR1 and CDR2 from the germline V gene are LGHDT and YNNKEL (reference sequence). The CDR3 runs 15 residues.

This clonotype has only a few counts. The V and J genes are TRBV12-3 or TRBV12-4 and TRBJ1-4, with D possibly matching TRBD1 (5 bases). The CDR3 contains 14 residues. V shed 2 bases and J shed 9 bases, with 13 bases lying between them. The CDR3, as DNA: TGTGCCAGCAGTTTATTATTGGGGCCCCAAAAACTGTTTTTT. Translation gives CASSLLLGPQKLFF.

The V gene is TRBV19, the J gene TRBJ2-1; D perhaps matches TRBD1 (6 bases). The CDR3 runs 16 residues. Trimming stripped 4 bases from V and 3 bases from J, with 16 bases between. Per germline, CDR1 LNHDA and CDR2 SQIVND (reference sequence). The CDR3 nucleotides are TGTGCCAGTAGTACCTCAGGGGCCGTCGACTACAATGAGCAGTTCTTC. This encodes CASSTSGAVDYNEQFF.

The rearrangement uses TRBV27 and TRBJ2-5, with D hard to call. Between the trimmed V and J ends, which lost 2 bases and 0 bases, there was a span of 25 bases. Germline V gene lookup returns CDR1 MNHEY and CDR2 SMNVEV (reference sequence). The CDR3 is made up of 20 amino acids. For the CDR3, the DNA is TGTGCCAGCAGTTTAGTTAAGACAAGGTTCCCTCTCGCGTACCAAGAGACCCAGTACTTC. It yields the protein CASSLVKTRFPLAYQETQYF.

The chain combines TRBV4-3 with TRBJ2-3, with 10 nucleotides matching TRBD2. This CDR3 spans 17 amino acids. Germline-derived CDR1 and CDR2 are LGHNA and YSLEER. V lost 2 bases and J lost 4; bases outside the gene matches: 9. The CDR3 region is CASSQLASGGLADTQYF. The CDR3 DNA sequence: TGCGCCAGCAGCCAATTGGCTAGCGGGGGATTAGCAGATACGCAGTATTTT.

The chain uses TRBV20-1 and TRBJ1-4; D not resolved. The germline CDR1 and CDR2 sequences are DFQATT and SNEGSKA (reference sequence). The CDR3 has 16 amino acids. Trimming shortened V by 0 bases and J by 0 bases, and 11 bases separated the two germline ends. CDR3 in amino acids: CSARDSRAPTNEKLFF. Here the CDR3 DNA reads TGCAGTGCTAGAGATTCTAGGGCCCCAACTAATGAAAAACTGTTTTTT.

The CDR3 sequence: CAWRSRGTDTQYF. The CDR3 DNA reads as TGTGCCTGGAGGAGCAGGGGCACAGATACGCAGTATTTT. The chain has TRBV30 and TRBJ2-3, with a possible D match to TRBD1 (5 bases). V was pared by 3 bases and J by 1 base, with 8 bases between. The CDR3 sequence is 13 residues long. Germline CDR1 GTSNPN, CDR2 SVGIG (reference sequence).

The rearrangement joins TRBV20-1 to TRBJ2-7, with D perhaps TRBD2 (5 bases). The DNA matches TRBJ2-5 better at its end, which makes the J call doubtful. Germline CDR1 DFQATT, CDR2 SNEGSKA (reference sequence). This CDR3 comprises 12 residues. This chain's CDR3 is CSATIEGRTQYF. The CDR3 nucleotides are TGCAGTGCCACCATCGAAGGGAGGACCCAGTACTTC.

This chain uses TRBV29-1 with TRBJ2-1; perhaps TRBD1 as D (5 bases). The CDR3 runs 15 residues. V dropped 0 bases and J dropped 3 bases, with 12 bases sitting between them. CDR1 and CDR2 (germline): SQVTM, ANQGSEA. This CDR3 is CSVEDEKGFYNEQFF. The CDR3 region has the DNA TGCAGCGTTGAAGATGAAAAGGGGTTCTACAATGAGCAGTTCTTC.

The chain carries TRBV6-1 and TRBJ2-5; 10 bases are a match to TRBD1. V trimming: 2 bases; J trimming: 4 bases; junction bases outside the gene matches: 7. The CDR3 has 16 residues. The germline gives CDR1 MNHNS, CDR2 SASEGT. DNA of the CDR3: TGTGCCAGCAGTGAATCTACCGGGACAGGGGTAGAGACCCAGTACTTC. Protein: CASSESTGTGVETQYF.

This chain joins TRBV12-3 or TRBV12-4 and TRBJ2-3, with a possible D match to TRBD1 (6 bases). The CDR3 contains 13 residues. V lost 5 bases, J lost 11 bases, and 17 bases lay in between. CDR3 region: CASSTAGTRRQYF. The CDR3 DNA reads TGTGCCAGCAGTACTGCCGGGACACGGAGGCAGTATTTT.

Regarding this clonotype: The junction does not match germline at one end; this may be a read error. The CDR3 loop is CASNLAHDQQFF. In DNA form, the CDR3 reads TGTGCCAGCAACTTAGCGCACGACCAGCAGTTCTTC. The V gene is TRBV7-6, the J gene TRBJ2-1; D possibly corresponds to TRBD2 (5 bases). The CDR3 extends over 12 amino acids. Germline assignment: CDR1 SGHVS and CDR2 FNYEAQ.

This chain links TRBV6-2 or TRBV6-3 with TRBJ2-2; no clear D. This CDR3 spans 13 amino acids. Germline V CDR1 and CDR2: MNHEY, SVGEGT. Deletions cut 5 bases from V and 7 bases from J, with 11 bases between. CDR3 nucleotides: TGTGCCAGCAGTCAAGCTAGTATCGGGGAGCTGTTTTTT. This gives the protein CASSQASIGELFF.

The CDR3 DNA is TGTGCCAGCAGCCAAGAGGTCAAGGGGGTTAACTATGGCTACACCTTC. Translated: CASSQEVKGVNYGYTF. V gene TRBV4-2 combines with J gene TRBJ1-2; a possible D gene is TRBD1 (6 bases). The V gene lost 0 bases and the J gene lost 1 base, with 12 bases spanning the gap. Germline V gene sequence: CDR1 LGHNA, CDR2 YNFKEQ. The length of the CDR3 is 16 residues.

This clonotype was recorded a few times. V and J are TRBV7-9 and TRBJ1-2; D not resolved. Germline V CDR1 and CDR2: SEHNR, FQNEAQ (reference sequence). V lost 1 base and J 12 bases, leaving 9 bases between the germline ends. The CDR3 is made up of 11 amino acids. CDR3 DNA: TGTGCCAGCAGCTTAGGGCAGGCAAACACCTTC. Encoded protein: CASSLGQANTF.

This clonotype has a handful of counts. The V call is TRBV7-9, the J call TRBJ1-1; no clear D gene. The CDR3 extends over 13 amino acids. V was shortened by 0 bases and J by 6 bases, with 8 bases between the two germline ends. Germline lookup yields CDR1 SEHNR and CDR2 FQNEAQ (reference sequence). Written as DNA, the CDR3 is TGTGCCAGCAGCTTAGCGGAGGGCTCTGAAGCTTTCTTT. Residues: CASSLAEGSEAFF.

Worth noting for this clonotype: This may be a read error, as it is one base from a much larger clone. The CDR3 reads CASSLLGAKNQETQFF. CDR3 DNA sequence: TGTGCCAGCAGTCTATTAGGGGCAAAAAACCAAGAGACCCAGTTCTTC. The J gene is TRBJ2-5, the V gene TRBV12-3 or TRBV12-4; D possibly corresponds to TRBD1 (5 bases). Near its end, the DNA agrees better with TRBJ2-1, so the J call may be wrong. There are 16 residues in the CDR3.

The gene calls are TRBV20-1 and TRBJ1-5; tentative D call: TRBD1 (6 bases). The V end lost 8 bases, the J end lost 0 bases, and 14 bases lay between the germline ends. The germline gives CDR1 DFQATT, CDR2 SNEGSKA (reference sequence). CDR3 length equals 14 residues. CDR3 bases: TGCAGTCAACGGCAGGGGAGTAGCAATCAGCCCCAGCATTTT. Its protein is CSQRQGSSNQPQHF.

This clonotype was counted a few times. The V call is TRBV4-1, the J call TRBJ2-1; 9 nucleotides align to TRBD2. Trimming removed 1 base from V and 5 bases from J; junction bases left unmatched: 3. Germline V gene lookup returns CDR1 MGHRA and CDR2 YSYEKL. The length of the CDR3 is 15 residues. CDR3 amino acids: CASSQVSSGDNEQFF. DNA of the CDR3: TGCGCCAGCAGCCAAGTTTCTAGCGGGGACAATGAGCAGTTCTTC.

This clonotype has just a few counts. The chain is built from TRBV9 and TRBJ2-1; no clear D gene. CDR1 and CDR2 from the germline V gene are SGDLS and YYNGEE. V was shortened by 2 bases and J by 5 bases, with 2 bases between the two germline ends. CDR3 length: 11 amino acids. This chain's CDR3 is CASSVDNEQFF. DNA of the CDR3: TGTGCCAGCAGCGTCGACAATGAGCAGTTCTTC.

The genes are TRBV29-1 and TRBJ1-2, with D possibly being TRBD1 (5 bases). This CDR3 has 10 residues. Trimming shortened V by 5 bases and J by 10 bases, and 11 bases separated the two germline ends. Germline loops: CDR1 SQVTM, CDR2 ANQGSEA. The CDR3: CSVYDGTYTF. DNA of the CDR3: TGCAGCGTTTATGACGGGACCTACACCTTC.